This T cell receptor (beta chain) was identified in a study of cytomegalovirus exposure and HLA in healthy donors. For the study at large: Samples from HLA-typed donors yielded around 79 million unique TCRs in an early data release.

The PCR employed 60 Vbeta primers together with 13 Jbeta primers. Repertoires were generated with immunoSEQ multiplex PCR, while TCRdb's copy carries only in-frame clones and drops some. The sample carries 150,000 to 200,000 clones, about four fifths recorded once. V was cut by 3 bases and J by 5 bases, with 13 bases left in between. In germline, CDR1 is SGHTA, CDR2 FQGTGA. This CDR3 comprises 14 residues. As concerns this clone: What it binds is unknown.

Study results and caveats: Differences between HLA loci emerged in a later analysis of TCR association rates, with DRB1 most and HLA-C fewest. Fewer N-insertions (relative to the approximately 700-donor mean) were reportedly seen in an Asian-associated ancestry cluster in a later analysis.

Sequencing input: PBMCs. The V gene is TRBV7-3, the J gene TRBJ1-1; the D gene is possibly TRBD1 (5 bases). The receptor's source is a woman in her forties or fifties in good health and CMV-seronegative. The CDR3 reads CASSFRWGRTEAFF. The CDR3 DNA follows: TGTGCCAGCAGCTTCCGATGGGGGAGGACTGAAGCTTTCTTT.